This T cell receptor (beta chain) was recovered during a study of beta chain features in type 1 diabetes. Study findings and constraints: Researchers could not determine here whether HLA type influences TCRB rearrangement. TCRB CDR3s from Type 1 diabetes patients were moderately but significantly shorter in all four CD4+ subsets.

Expressed TCRB transcripts were sequenced because the isolated RNA had all been reverse transcribed beforehand. Produced via immunoSEQ multiplex PCR; TCRdb's table is partial and in-frame only. The profile covers 100,000 to 150,000 clones, with roughly 17% appearing a single time and 2% to 3% taken by the ten largest. Details on this clone: Its antigen remains unknown.

The CDR3 length is 14 residues. Germline lookup yields CDR1 GTSNPN and CDR2 SVGIG (reference sequence). Trimming took off 3 bases at V and 8 bases at J, with 17 bases between the two ends. The sample was central memory CD4+ T cells from blood. The receptor was isolated from a man aged 18 to 30 with type 1 diabetes. The rearrangement joins TRBV30 to TRBJ2-1; D could derive from TRBD1 or TRBD2 (5 bases each). The CDR3 here is CAWRGVWRTYEQFF. DNA of the CDR3: TGTGCCTGGAGGGGGGTTTGGAGAACCTATGAGCAGTTCTTC.